This TCR beta chain was obtained from a study of T cell changes during pregnancy in multiple sclerosis. With V trimmed by 5 bases and J by 5 bases, 9 bases remained unmatched. CDR3 size: 13 residues. Germline CDR1 is SQVTM and CDR2 is ANQGSEA. Repertoires were generated with immunoSEQ multiplex PCR, while TCRdb's copy carries only in-frame clones and drops some. The profile covers about 86,000 clones, with more than 85% appearing a single time and around 1.7% taken by the ten largest. This TCR was recovered from a female donor in good health, enrolled as a control in a pregnancy study. The J gene is TRBJ2-7, the V gene TRBV29-1, with 7 bases aligning to TRBD1. The sequencing used peripheral blood, collected in the first trimester of pregnancy. The CDR3 spells CSVRSRQGDEQYF. DNA of the CDR3: TGCAGCGTTCGAAGTCGGCAGGGGGACGAGCAGTACTTC.